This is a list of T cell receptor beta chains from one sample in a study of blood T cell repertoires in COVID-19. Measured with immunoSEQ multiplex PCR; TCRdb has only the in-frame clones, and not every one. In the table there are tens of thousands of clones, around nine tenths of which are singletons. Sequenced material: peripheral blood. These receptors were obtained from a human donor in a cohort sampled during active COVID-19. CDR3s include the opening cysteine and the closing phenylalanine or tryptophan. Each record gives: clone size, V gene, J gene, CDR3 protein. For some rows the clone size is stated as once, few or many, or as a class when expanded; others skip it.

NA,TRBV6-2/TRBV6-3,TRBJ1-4,CASSYGTGLEKLFF
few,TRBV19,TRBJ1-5,CASNFRIDQPQHF
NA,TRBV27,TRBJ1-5,CASSFWSGGNQPQHF
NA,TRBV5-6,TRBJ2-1,CASSLTSGSYNEQFF
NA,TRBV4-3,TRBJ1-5,CASSQGLSGQGVLGNQPQHF
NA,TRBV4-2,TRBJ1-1,CASSNPDREGTEAFF
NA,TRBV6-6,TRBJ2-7,CASSSGTESSYEQYF
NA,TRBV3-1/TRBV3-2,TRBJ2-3,CASSSYTAPNTDTQYF
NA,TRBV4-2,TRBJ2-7,CASSQANHRDYEQYF
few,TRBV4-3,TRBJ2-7,CASSQEWDTSYEQYF
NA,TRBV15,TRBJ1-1,CATSRDTGPEAFF
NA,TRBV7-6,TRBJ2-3,CASSSGQGADTQYF
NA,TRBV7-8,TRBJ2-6,CASSLTRSGANVLTF
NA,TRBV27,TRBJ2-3,CASSLYLAGRTDTQYF
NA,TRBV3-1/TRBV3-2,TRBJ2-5,CASSQVGTGGFQETQYF
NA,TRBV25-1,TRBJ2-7,CASSARREQYF
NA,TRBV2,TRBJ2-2,CASSRGETGELFF
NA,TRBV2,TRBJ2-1,CASRLSWTSGYNEQFF
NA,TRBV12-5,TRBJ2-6,CASGLGSSGANVLTF
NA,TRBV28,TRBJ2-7,CASRGTGGGKFYEQYF
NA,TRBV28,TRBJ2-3,CATSPGEGTDTQYF
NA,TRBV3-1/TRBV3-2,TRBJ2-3,CASSHQGTDTQYF
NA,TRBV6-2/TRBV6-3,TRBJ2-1,CASSYPSGIVGEQFF
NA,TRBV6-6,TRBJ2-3,CASSRTGLGVGRTDTQYF
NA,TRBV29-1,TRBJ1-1,CSVDTGLGTEAFF
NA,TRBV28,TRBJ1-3,CASSFALLGQGKKGNTIYF
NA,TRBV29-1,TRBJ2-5,CSVPKRLAGGQDETQYF
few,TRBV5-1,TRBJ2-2,CASYLGTLNTGELFF
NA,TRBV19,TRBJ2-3,CATRLAGGVDTQYF
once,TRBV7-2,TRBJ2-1,CASSRDPDRYGDDEQFF
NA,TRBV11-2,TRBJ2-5,CASSLGLAQETQYF
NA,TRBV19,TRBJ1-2,CASRRGTGPTGGYTF
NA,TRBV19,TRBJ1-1,CASSLGGVNTEAFF
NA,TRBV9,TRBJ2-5,CASSATGSYQETQYF
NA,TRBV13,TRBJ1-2,CASSIRGGTGGGYGYTF
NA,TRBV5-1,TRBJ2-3,CASSLELATDTQYF
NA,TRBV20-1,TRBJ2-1,CSASIISEQFF
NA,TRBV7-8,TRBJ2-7,CASSSEDMTGSYEQYF
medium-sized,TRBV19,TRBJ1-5,CASSMTGSSNQPQHF
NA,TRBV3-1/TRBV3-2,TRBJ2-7,CASSPGSLTSHEQYF
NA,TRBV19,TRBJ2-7,CASRTGGGEQYF
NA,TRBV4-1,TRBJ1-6,CASSPGVLGDLNSPLHF
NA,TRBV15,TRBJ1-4,CATSIRRDDEKLFF
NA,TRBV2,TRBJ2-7,CASSEEAGAYEQYF
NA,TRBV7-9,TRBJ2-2,CASSPVGTGSTGELFF
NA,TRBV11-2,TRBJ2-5,CASSFGRGRGETQYF
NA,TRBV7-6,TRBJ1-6,CASSLAGGQGTSVGSPLHF
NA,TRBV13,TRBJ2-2,CASSLTSGGADTGELFF
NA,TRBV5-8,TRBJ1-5,CASSLQTGGEGQPQHF
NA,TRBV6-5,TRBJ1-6,CASRDRVSRRSPLHF
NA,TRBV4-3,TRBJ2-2,CASSQTTAGTGVGELFF
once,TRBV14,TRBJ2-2,CASSQKGGWTGELFF
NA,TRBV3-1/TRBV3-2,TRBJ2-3,CASTPGLAGVTDTQYF